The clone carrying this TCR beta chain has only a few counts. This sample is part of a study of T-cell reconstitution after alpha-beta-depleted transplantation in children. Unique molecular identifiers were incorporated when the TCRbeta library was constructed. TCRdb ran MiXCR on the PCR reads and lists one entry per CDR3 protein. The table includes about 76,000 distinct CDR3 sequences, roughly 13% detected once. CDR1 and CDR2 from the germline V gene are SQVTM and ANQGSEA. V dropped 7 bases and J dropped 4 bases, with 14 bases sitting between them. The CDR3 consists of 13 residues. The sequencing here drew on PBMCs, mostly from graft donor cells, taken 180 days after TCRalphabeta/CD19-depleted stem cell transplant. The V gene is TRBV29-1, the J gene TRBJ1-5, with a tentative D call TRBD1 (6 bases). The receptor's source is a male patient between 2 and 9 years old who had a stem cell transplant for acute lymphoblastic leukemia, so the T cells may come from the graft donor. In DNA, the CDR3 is TGCAGCGCTACGACAGGAGGAAATCAGCCCCAGCATTTT. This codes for CSATTGGNQPQHF.